These T cell receptor beta chains were read from a single sample in a study of cytomegalovirus exposure and HLA in healthy donors. Clones were read by immunoSEQ multiplex PCR, and TCRdb kept only the in-frame ones, dropping some. The table lists roughly 64,000 clones, with 3.6% in the top ten. The sample comprised PBMCs. The receptor source for this set is a young woman in good health and CMV-seronegative. Both conserved end residues are part of each CDR3. The D gene is left open where the match is weak.

j_call | d_call | v_call | cdr3_nt | cdr3_aa
TRBJ2-7 | TRBD2 | TRBV25-1 | TGTGCCAGCAGCTCGACTAGCGGGAGCCAATCCTACGAGCAGTACTTC | CASSSTSGSQSYEQYF
TRBJ2-1 | TRBD1 | TRBV7-3 | TGTGCCAGCAGCCGGACAGGGGTGAATGAGCAGTTCTTC | CASSRTGVNEQFF
TRBJ2-7 | TRBD2 | TRBV30 | TGTGCCTGGAGTCTCACTAGCGGGAGAGGTGAGCAGTACTTC | CAWSLTSGRGEQYF
TRBJ2-7 | - | TRBV11-3 | TGTGCCAGCAGCTTCCCAGGGGAACCCTACGAGCAGTACTTC | CASSFPGEPYEQYF
TRBJ1-1 | TRBD1 | TRBV28 | TGTGCCAGCAGTAGTTTCCTCACAGGGGTCGAAGCTTTCTTT | CASSSFLTGVEAFF
TRBJ2-2 | TRBD2 | TRBV6-5 | TGTGCCAGCAGTTCGGGGGGGATCGGGGAGCTGTTTTTT | CASSSGGIGELFF
TRBJ1-5 | - | TRBV28 | TGTGCCAGCTCAACCTGGACAGGCAATCAGCCCCAGCATTTT | CASSTWTGNQPQHF
TRBJ2-5 | - | TRBV10-2 | TGCGCCAGTCAACGGGAAGAGACCCAGTACTTC | CASQREETQYF
TRBJ1-6 | - | TRBV30 | TGTGCCTGGAGTAGGCAGGCGGGTTCTTCACCCCTCCACTTT | CAWSRQAGSSPLHF
TRBJ2-6 | TRBD2 | TRBV4-1 | TGCGCCAGCAGCCAACGACTAGCGGGAGGGCCTAGCTCTGGGGCCAACGTCCTGACTTTC | CASSQRLAGGPSSGANVLTF
TRBJ1-5 | - | TRBV6-5 | TGTGCCAGCAGTTTCGCACCGGAGCCCCCAAATCAGCCCCAGCATTTT | CASSFAPEPPNQPQHF
TRBJ2-7 | - | TRBV9 | TGTGCCAGCAGCGCTCTCCCGGGGGAGCAGTACTTC | CASSALPGEQYF
TRBJ2-7 | TRBD1 | TRBV27 | TGTGCCAGCAGTTTAGTGGGGACAGGGAAGAACGAGCAGTACTTC | CASSLVGTGKNEQYF
TRBJ2-7 | TRBD1 | TRBV6-5 | TGTGCCAGCAGGTCTACAGGGGACGAGCAGTACTTC | CASRSTGDEQYF
TRBJ1-3 | TRBD1 | TRBV6-1 | TGTGCCAGCAGTCAGGGACAGCCTGGAAACACCATATATTTT | CASSQGQPGNTIYF
TRBJ1-2 | TRBD1 | TRBV9 | TGTGCCAGCAGCCAACGGACAGGCGACTATGGCTACACCTTC | CASSQRTGDYGYTF
TRBJ1-6 | - | TRBV6-5 | TGTGCCACCCGAGGGATCCGGGCCTATAATTCACCCCTCCACTTT | CATRGIRAYNSPLHF
TRBJ2-7 | - | TRBV11-2 | TGTGCCAGCAGCTTAGAGCGGGGGCGATCCTACGAGCAGTACTTC | CASSLERGRSYEQYF